Below, 28 T cell receptor beta chains from the same sample are listed, as sequenced in a study of regulatory T cells in long-lasting Graves disease. To make TCR beta libraries, researchers used iRepertoire HTBI primers and Arm-PCR of CDR3 regions. One entry per CDR3 protein results from TCRdb running MiXCR on the multiplex PCR reads. The table lists about half a million distinct CDR3 sequences, around 12% of them singletons. The time point: newly diagnosed GD, antithyroid drugs for less than 3 months. Scientists built the TCR library using RNA that was extracted from PBMCs. This sample was also put to use in a study of T cells in Graves' hyperthyroidism and ophthalmopathy.

Specimen: peripheral blood mononuclear cells (PBMCs), collected at new diagnosis, from a patient treated with antithyroid drugs. The receptors originated from a woman aged 30 to 39 with Graves disease.

At least ten counts were recorded for this clonotype. This chain connects TRBV3-1 to TRBJ2-7; D may be TRBD1 (6 bases). Trimming took off 2 bases at V and 2 bases at J, with 10 bases between the two ends. The CDR3 runs 14 residues. Germline-derived CDR1 and CDR2 are LGHDT and YNNKEL (reference sequence). The chain's CDR3 is CASSQLGATYEQYF. In DNA, the CDR3 is TGTGCCAGCAGCCAATTGGGGGCAACCTACGAGCAGTACTTC.

This clonotype was found many times. The chain couples TRBV11-3 to TRBJ2-1, with a possible D match to TRBD1 (5 bases). Near its end, the DNA agrees better with TRBJ2-5, so the J call may be wrong. The CDR3 totals 15 residues. Looked up from germline, CDR1 is SGHNT and CDR2 is YENEEA. The DNA for the CDR3 is TGTGCCAGCAGCTCCGCGACGACAGAACAAGAGACCCAGTACTTC. Its protein product is CASSSATTEQETQYF.

The chain uses TRBV19 and TRBJ1-2; D is unresolved. Germline V gene lookup returns CDR1 LNHDA and CDR2 SQIVND (reference sequence). The CDR3 length is 16 residues. Trimming pared 4 bases from V and 1 base from J, leaving 16 bases between. The DNA of the CDR3 is TGTGCCAGTAGTACCCATGGAGGACGGTTTAACTATGGCTACACCTTC. It translates to CASSTHGGRFNYGYTF.

The chain has TRBV7-9 and TRBJ2-5; 7 positions match TRBD2. Germline CDR1 is SEHNR and CDR2 is FQNEAQ (reference sequence). There are 15 residues in the CDR3. V lost 2 bases and J lost 2; bases outside the gene matches: 5. The CDR3 DNA reads TGTGCCAGCAGCTTATACCGGGGGGAACAAGAGACCCAGTACTTC. Amino acid sequence: CASSLYRGEQETQYF.

This clonotype occurred many times. V is TRBV7-3 and J is TRBJ2-1; D gene unclear. Trimming shortened V by 2 bases and J by 7 bases, and 9 bases separated the two germline ends. Germline V CDR1 and CDR2: SGHTA, FQGTGA. This CDR3 comprises 13 residues. The CDR3: CASSLLLGNEQFF. The CDR3 nucleotides are TGTGCCAGCAGCTTACTTCTGGGTAATGAGCAGTTCTTC.

J is TRBJ2-7 and V is TRBV7-8; the match to TRBD2 covers 8 bases. The V gene's germline CDR1 is SGHVS and CDR2 FQNEAQ. V lost 4 bases, J lost 6 bases, and 8 bases stayed unmatched. The CDR3 length is 14 residues. The CDR3 DNA reads TGTGCCAGCAGCTCGCCAGCGGGGGCCTCCGAGCAGTACTTC. Protein: CASSSPAGASEQYF.

This clonotype came up a few times. This chain uses TRBV4-1 with TRBJ2-1; no reliable D call. This CDR3 contains 16 residues. Germline V lookup: CDR1 MGHRA, CDR2 YSYEKL. V lost 1 base and J 7 bases, leaving 17 bases between the germline ends. The CDR3 region has the DNA TGCGCCAGCAGCCAAGCCTCCGCGGCCCTAAGGAATGAGCAGTTCTTC. This encodes CASSQASAALRNEQFF.

The chain recombines TRBV18 with TRBJ2-7; the D is unclear. The V and J ends lost 3 bases and 6 bases respectively, with 12 bases between them. Germline-derived CDR1 and CDR2 are KGHSH and LQKENI. CDR3 length: 13 amino acids. The CDR3 nucleotides are TGTGCCAGCTCACCTCCTAGTGTCTCCGAGCAGTACTTC. Amino acid sequence: CASSPPSVSEQYF.

There are many counts of this clonotype. Here the CDR3 reads CASSFRIGGRNQPQHF. The CDR3 DNA reads as TGTGCCAGCAGTTTCAGGATAGGGGGCCGCAATCAGCCCCAGCATTTT. This sequence joins TRBV28 and TRBJ1-5; 7 bases are shared with TRBD1. The V segment lost 3 bases and the J segment 2 bases; nucleotides outside the gene matches: 7. The germline gives CDR1 MDHEN, CDR2 SYDVKM. CDR3 length equals 16 residues.

This clonotype was seen many times. The chain uses TRBV27 and TRBJ1-1; D is ambiguous. The V and J ends lost 4 bases and 4 bases respectively, with 13 bases between them. Germline V gene sequence: CDR1 MNHEY, CDR2 SMNVEV (reference sequence). This CDR3 has 14 amino acids. CDR3 sequence (DNA): TGTGCCAGCAGTTCAGGAGGGTTCGGCACTGAAGCTTTCTTT. Protein product: CASSSGGFGTEAFF.

This clonotype was picked up many times. The chain employs TRBV6-1 and TRBJ1-1; tentative D call: TRBD1 (6 bases). Trimming took 6 bases from V and 5 from J, leaving 16 bases between them. Germline V gives CDR1 MNHNS, CDR2 SASEGT. This CDR3 has 14 amino acids. The CDR3 nucleotides are TGTGCCAGCAGCGCGGGGGCGCGGGGGACTGAAGCTTTCTTT. Residues: CASSAGARGTEAFF.

This clonotype turned up a few times. The chain joins TRBV20-1 to TRBJ1-3, with unresolved D. Germline CDR1 is DFQATT and CDR2 is SNEGSKA (reference sequence). V was trimmed by 5 bases and J by 0 bases, leaving 14 bases between them. This CDR3 has 15 amino acids. The CDR3 reads CSARDIQNSGNTIYF. For the CDR3, the DNA is TGCAGTGCTCGTGACATTCAAAACTCTGGAAACACCATATATTTT.

This clonotype came up many times. The chain combines TRBV20-1 with TRBJ2-5; 7 positions agree with TRBD1. V shed 0 bases, J shed 6 bases, and the junction held 13 bases outside the gene matches. CDR1 is DFQATT, CDR2 SNEGSKA, per germline (reference sequence). The CDR3 length is 16 residues. Here the CDR3 DNA reads TGCAGTGCTAGAGATAGGGGGCGTCCCTACAAGAAGACCCAGTACTTC. Amino acid sequence: CSARDRGRPYKKTQYF.

This sequence joins TRBV6-2 or TRBV6-3 and TRBJ2-1, with 9 bases identical to TRBD1. CDR1 is MNHEY and CDR2 is SVGEGT in the germline V gene. V trimming: 7 bases; J trimming: 3 bases; junction bases outside the gene matches: 7. The CDR3 loop spans 15 amino acids. DNA for the CDR3: TGTGCCAGCAACCCAACAGGGGGCGACTACAATGAGCAGTTCTTC. Its translation is CASNPTGGDYNEQFF.

This clonotype has a count of ten or more. The chain joins TRBV4-1 to TRBJ1-2; TRBD1 aligns across 9 bases. This CDR3 is 15 amino acids long. Germline trimming cut 3 bases from V and 8 bases from J; bases unmatched to any gene: 10. Germline V gives CDR1 MGHRA, CDR2 YSYEKL. This CDR3 reads CASSHRAGQGQGYTF. The DNA of the CDR3 is TGCGCCAGCAGCCACAGGGCAGGACAGGGGCAAGGCTACACCTTC.

This clonotype has a count of ten or more. The CDR3 coding sequence is TGTGCCAGCAGCAGACCCCTACAAGATCTGGACACTGAAGCTTTCTTT. Translating gives CASSRPLQDLDTEAFF. The chain couples TRBV2 to TRBJ1-1; D gene unclear. There are 16 residues in the CDR3. Germline values: CDR1 SNHLY, CDR2 FYNNEI. Trimming removed 6 bases from V and 3 bases from J, with 20 bases in between.

At least ten counts were recorded for this clonotype. The chain uses TRBV7-9 and TRBJ1-1; 9 positions agree with TRBD1. Germline CDR1 is SEHNR and CDR2 is FQNEAQ (reference sequence). V gave up 5 bases and J gave up 9 bases; unmatched junction bases: 13. The CDR3 runs to 15 residues. The CDR3 region is CASSTWTGEGAKAFF. CDR3 coding DNA: TGTGCCAGCAGCACCTGGACAGGGGAGGGGGCTAAAGCTTTCTTT.

This clonotype was observed many times. The chain links TRBV19 to TRBJ2-1; 10 bases line up with TRBD2. Per germline, CDR1 LNHDA and CDR2 SQIVND (reference sequence). The CDR3 totals 14 residues. The J segment lost 4 bases and the V segment lost 10 bases, leaving 7 bases of the junction unmatched. CDR3 loop: CATASGRNYNEQFF. The CDR3 DNA is TGTGCCACCGCTAGCGGGAGAAATTACAATGAGCAGTTCTTC.

This clonotype was counted many times. The rearrangement links TRBV11-3 to TRBJ1-1, with D perhaps matching TRBD1 (6 bases). Between the trimmed V and J ends, which lost 8 bases and 1 base, there was a span of 17 bases. The CDR3 sequence is 15 residues long. CDR1 and CDR2 (germline): SGHNT, YENEEA. CDR3 in amino acids: CASAPRGASNTEAFF. The CDR3 region has the DNA TGTGCCAGCGCTCCTCGGGGGGCTTCGAACACTGAAGCTTTCTTT.

This clonotype was found many times. The junction differs from germline at one of its ends, possibly a read error. Here the CDR3 DNA reads TGCGCCAGCAGCTTACTAACTAATGAAAGACTGTTTTTT. Translating it yields CASSLLTNERLFF. This sequence joins TRBV5-1 and TRBJ1-4, with D unresolved. The length of the CDR3 is 13 residues. CDR1 and CDR2 from the germline V gene are SGHRS and YFSETQ.

This clonotype came up many times. Here the CDR3 reads CSARDLAGRALDTQYF. CDR3 sequence (DNA): TGCAGTGCTAGAGATCTCGCCGGGAGGGCTCTCGATACGCAGTATTTT. The chain links TRBV20-1 to TRBJ2-3; the match to TRBD2 covers 8 bases. The germline CDR1 and CDR2 sequences are DFQATT and SNEGSKA (reference sequence). There are 16 residues in the CDR3. V lost 0 bases and J lost 6; bases outside the gene matches: 11.

This clonotype showed up many times. The chain links TRBV7-9 to TRBJ2-5; possibly TRBD2 for D (6 bases). V was trimmed by 6 bases and J by 4 bases, leaving 12 bases between them. CDR3 length: 13 residues. Germline V CDR1 and CDR2: SEHNR, FQNEAQ (reference sequence). The CDR3 DNA follows: TGTGCCAGCAGTTATTACGGGGGAGAGACCCAGTACTTC. As protein: CASSYYGGETQYF.

This clonotype was recorded many times. CDR3 residues: CASSATPGREDNTDTQYF. The CDR3 bases are TGTGCCAGCAGCGCGACCCCGGGGCGGGAGGACAACACAGATACGCAGTATTTT. The J gene is TRBJ2-3, the V gene TRBV11-2, with TRBD2 identical over 8 bases. CDR1 SGHAT and CDR2 FQNNGV come from the germline V gene. The CDR3 covers 18 residues. J gave up 2 bases and V 5 bases, and 15 bases lay outside the gene matches.

At least ten counts were recorded for this clonotype. V is TRBV5-5 and J is TRBJ1-5; D is perhaps TRBD1 (5 bases). Germline CDR1 is SGHKS and CDR2 is YYEKEE (reference sequence). Trimming left V 8 bases short and J 5 bases short, with 14 bases between. There are 13 residues in the CDR3. CDR3 protein: CASSSGRDQPQHF. As DNA, the CDR3 is TGTGCCAGTTCCTCGGGACGGGATCAGCCCCAGCATTTT. The whole variable domain, filled in from reference TRBV5-5 and TRBJ1-5, reads DAGVTQSPTHLIKTRGQQVTLRCSPISGHKSVSWYQQVLGQGPQFIFQYYEKEERGRGNFPDRFSARQFPNYSSELNVNALLLGDSALYLCASSSGRDQPQHFGDGTRLSIL.

Many counts were recorded for this clonotype. The chain has TRBV15 and TRBJ1-5; TRBD1 agrees at 7 bases. CDR1 and CDR2 from the germline V gene are LNHNV and YYDKDF (reference sequence). The CDR3 extends over 14 amino acids. The V segment lost 5 bases and the J segment 2 bases; nucleotides outside the gene matches: 3. CDR3 nucleotides: TGTGCCACCAGCCGCACAGGGGGCAATCAGCCCCAGCATTTT. It translates to CATSRTGGNQPQHF.

This clonotype was recorded many times. This chain links TRBV11-2 with TRBJ2-3; D call uncertain. Germline V gives CDR1 SGHAT, CDR2 FQNNGV. The V gene lost 0 bases and the J gene lost 0 bases, with 4 bases spanning the gap. The CDR3 contains 14 residues. CDR3 residues: CASSLEYSTDTQYF. Here the CDR3 DNA reads TGTGCCAGCAGCTTAGAATATAGCACAGATACGCAGTATTTT.

This clonotype has ten or more counts. The CDR3 region has the DNA TGCGCCAGCAGCTTGGTGGCAGGGGCCGGGGAGACCCAGTACTTC. Protein: CASSLVAGAGETQYF. The chain is built from TRBV5-1 and TRBJ2-5; possible D gene TRBD1, 6 bases. Per germline, CDR1 SGHRS and CDR2 YFSETQ. The V end lost 0 bases, the J end lost 5 bases, and 14 bases lay between the germline ends. CDR3 length: 15 amino acids.

This clonotype was picked up a small number of times. The rearrangement joins TRBV20-1 to TRBJ2-1; D is perhaps TRBD1 or TRBD2 (5 bases each). Germline lookup yields CDR1 DFQATT and CDR2 SNEGSKA (reference sequence). V was shortened by 3 bases and J by 0 bases, with 21 bases between the two germline ends. This CDR3 comprises 18 residues. For the CDR3, the DNA is TGCAGTGCTAGCGCCTTGGGGGAGCCTCGTAGCTCCTACAATGAGCAGTTCTTC. Translation gives CSASALGEPRSSYNEQFF.